These 7 T cell receptor beta chains originate from one sample sequenced in a study of blood T cell repertoires in COVID-19 (TCRdb year 2020). The library relied on the immunoSEQ multiplex PCR assay. What TCRdb holds here is the immuneACCESS table cut down to in-frame rearrangements. Part of the clones is not present; checked against another copy, under half of the missing clones reflect an unresolved V gene, and the others are unexplained. In all, the sample holds roughly 100,000 clones, and more than 75% of those were seen once. 9.5% to 15% of the sample is in the top ten clones. Sample: peripheral blood. The receptor set was obtained from a human donor in a cohort sampled during active COVID-19.

The genes are TRBV6-1 and TRBJ1-2; perhaps TRBD1 as D (5 bases). Trimming removed 0 bases at V and 7 bases at J, with 18 bases between. The CDR3 contains 16 residues. Germline values: CDR1 MNHNS, CDR2 SASEGT. CDR3 coding DNA: TGTGCCAGCAGTGAAGCGTACGGGGGGGTAGTCGCTGGCTACACCTTC. Its translation is CASSEAYGGVVAGYTF.

The V call is TRBV28, the J call TRBJ1-2; D remains unclear. There are 11 residues in the CDR3. V shed 7 bases and J shed 7 bases, with 10 bases lying between them. In germline, CDR1 is MDHEN, CDR2 SYDVKM. DNA of the CDR3: TGTGCCAGCAATCAGGTTGGTGGCTACACCTTC. As protein: CASNQVGGYTF.

The V gene is TRBV5-8, the J gene TRBJ2-5, with a possible D match to TRBD1 (5 bases). This CDR3 region has 14 residues. Trimming took 0 bases from V and 5 from J, leaving 11 bases between them. CDR1 is SGHTS and CDR2 is YDEGEE in the germline V gene. The CDR3, as DNA: TGTGCCAGCAGCTTGGGTCCAGGGCGGGAGACCCAGTACTTC. Its protein product is CASSLGPGRETQYF. The variable domain in full, with the rest retrieved from reference TRBV5-8 and TRBJ2-5, is EAGVTQSPTHLIKTRGQQATLRCSPISGHTSVYWYQQALGLGLQFLLWYDEGEERNRGNFPPRFSGRQFPNYSSELNVNALELEDSALYLCASSLGPGRETQYFGPGTRLLVL.

V gene TRBV4-2 combines with J gene TRBJ1-1; D is unclear. The ends were cut back, 4 bases at V and 1 base at J, with 10 bases in the middle. Germline lookup yields CDR1 LGHNA and CDR2 YNFKEQ. The CDR3 is 14 amino acids. The CDR3 nucleotides are TGTGCCAGCAGCCCAGTGGAGGAGAACACTGAAGCTTTCTTT. Amino acids: CASSPVEENTEAFF.

V is TRBV4-1 and J is TRBJ1-2; D not resolved. Germline values: CDR1 MGHRA, CDR2 YSYEKL. The V and J ends lost 4 bases and 7 bases respectively, with 19 bases between them. CDR3 length: 15 amino acids. CDR3 nucleotides: TGCGCCAGCAGCCCACTTATACTGGTACTTGCTGGCTACACCTTC. This encodes CASSPLILVLAGYTF.

About this clone itself: Its ends do not fully match the called genes, so a read error is possible. The chain combines TRBV7-7 with TRBJ2-2; a possible D gene is TRBD1 (6 bases). The length of the CDR3 is 17 residues. CDR1 is SSHAT and CDR2 is FNYEAQ in the germline V gene (reference sequence). The CDR3 DNA reads TGTGCTAGCAGCTTAGGCGTGGCAGGGGATAACACCGGGGAGCTGTTTTTT. Amino acids: CASSLGVAGDNTGELFF. The full variable domain, its missing parts supplied by reference TRBV7-7 and TRBJ2-2, is GAGVSQSPRYKVTKRGQDVTLRCDPISSHATLYWYQQALGQGPEFLTYFNYEAQPDKSGLPSDRFSAERPEGSISTLTIQRTEQRDSAMYRCASSLGVAGDNTGELFFGEGSRLTVL.

The V and J genes are TRBV30 and TRBJ1-2, with D hard to call. From germline, CDR1 is GTSNPN and CDR2 SVGIG (reference sequence). Trimming shortened V by 7 bases and J by 8 bases, and 17 bases separated the two germline ends. The CDR3 totals 12 residues. The DNA of the CDR3 is TGTGCCTCCCAACGGGGTCTGGGGGGCTACACCTTC. Translated, it gives CASQRGLGGYTF.